The rows below give T cell receptor beta chains drawn from one sample of a study of neurological immune-mediated disorders. TCRdb independently ran MiXCR on the 5' RACE reads; one entry per CDR3 protein. The table has around 14,000 distinct CDR3 sequences, 8.5% to 12% seen once. Sequencing was performed on PBMCs. The receptors here all came from a woman aged 35 to 49 in good health. Both conserved end residues are part of each CDR3. A D gene is named only where the DNA matches it firmly. Clone size is shown for a subset of rows, as once, few, many or a class of expanded clone.

V gene	D gene	J gene	clone size	CDR3 DNA	CDR3 protein
TRBV6-4	.	TRBJ2-1	many	TGTGCCAGCAGTTCCGGGGTGAGCTCCTACAATGAGCAGTTCTTC	CASSSGVSSYNEQFF
TRBV3-1	TRBD1	TRBJ2-7	many	TGTGCCAGCAGCCCCGGGACAGAGGGCAAGTACTTC	CASSPGTEGKYF
TRBV5-4	TRBD2	TRBJ2-5	.	TGTGCCAGCAGCCCGGGGGGGGTAGAGACCCAGTACTTC	CASSPGGVETQYF
TRBV6-1	.	TRBJ2-6	many	TGTGCCAGCAGTGAACGGGCCAGGGTTAGGGGGGCCGGGGCCAACGTCCTGACTTTC	CASSERARVRGAGANVLTF
TRBV10-1	TRBD1	TRBJ2-3	many	TGCGCCAGCAGCCAGGACAGGGGCACAGATACGCAGTATTTT	CASSQDRGTDTQYF
TRBV11-2	TRBD1	TRBJ1-2	.	TGTGCCAGCAGCTTAGAAACAGGGGTGGGCTATGGCTACACCTTC	CASSLETGVGYGYTF
TRBV5-1	.	TRBJ2-7	many	TGCGCCAGCAGCTTGTTTCTACAGGACCTCGAGCAGTACTTC	CASSLFLQDLEQYF
TRBV7-8	.	TRBJ2-7	many	TGTGCCAGCAGGCCCCGGGACAAGGACTACGAGCAGTACTTC	CASRPRDKDYEQYF
TRBV2	.	TRBJ2-1	many	TGTGCCAGTCAATCGCGACAAAACAATGAGCAGTTCTTC	CASQSRQNNEQFF
TRBV25-1	.	TRBJ2-2	many	TGTGCCAGCAGTGTGTTAGCCGGGGAGCTGTTTTTT	CASSVLAGELFF
TRBV28	TRBD2	TRBJ2-1	.	TGTGCCAGCAGTTCCCGTCGCCCGACTAGCGGCCCTACAATGAGGCAGTTCTTC	CASSSRRPTSGPTMRQFF
TRBV21-1	.	TRBJ2-4	medium-sized	TGTGCCAGCAGCGCTAGGGACAGGGTCTACATTCAGTACTTC	CASSARDRVYIQYF
TRBV24-1	.	TRBJ2-3	many	TGTGCCACCAGTGATACCTCTTCGATTCCTAATACGCAGTATTTT	CATSDTSSIPNTQYF
TRBV4-1	.	TRBJ2-7	many	TGCGCCAGCAGCCAAGATTCCACACACCACTCCTACGAGCAGTACTTC	CASSQDSTHHSYEQYF
TRBV7-2	.	TRBJ1-2	many	TGTGCCAGCAGCTTAGCGGGCAGCTATGGCTACACCTTC	CASSLAGSYGYTF
TRBV5-1	TRBD2	TRBJ2-1	many	TGCGCCAGCAGCTTGTGGGGACTAGCGGGGCACAATGAGCAGTTCTTC	CASSLWGLAGHNEQFF
TRBV19	.	TRBJ1-2	many	TGTGCCAGCCTGACCACGCGGGGCTACACCTTC	CASLTTRGYTF
TRBV20-1	.	TRBJ1-5	many	TGCAGTGCTAGATCACGGGGACATTTCAATCAGCCCCAGCATTTT	CSARSRGHFNQPQHF
TRBV15	TRBD1	TRBJ2-7	.	TGTGCCACCAGCAGAGAGGCCAGGGGGTACGAGCAGTACTTC	CATSREARGYEQYF
TRBV6-1	TRBD1	TRBJ2-7	few	TGTGCCAGCAGTGGCGTGGGCACCGGGACAGGGGGCAACGAGCAGTACTTC	CASSGVGTGTGGNEQYF
TRBV24-1	.	TRBJ2-2	many	TGTGCCACCAGTGATCTTTTCGGGGTCGGGGAGCTGTTTTTT	CATSDLFGVGELFF
TRBV5-1	.	TRBJ1-4	many	TGCGCCAGCAGCTGGGGTGGGGCCGGAGAGGAAAAACTGTTTTTT	CASSWGGAGEEKLFF
TRBV20-1	.	TRBJ1-5	many	TGCAGTGTGGGCAGCGGCGATCAGCCCCAGCATTTT	CSVGSGDQPQHF
TRBV5-1	.	TRBJ2-2	many	TGCGCCAGCAGCTTGAGCGTCGGGGAGCTGTTTTTT	CASSLSVGELFF
TRBV11-2	.	TRBJ2-1	many	TGTGCCAGCAGCCTAACGGGGCGTAGGAATGAGCAGTTCTTC	CASSLTGRRNEQFF
TRBV20-1	.	TRBJ1-2	medium-sized	TGCAGTGCTAGAGTGGGAGACTATGGCTACACCTTC	CSARVGDYGYTF